The TCR beta chain described here comes from a study of T cell repertoires in cytomegalovirus infection. As for the study in general: Public TCR beta signatures provided an indication of both CMV infection and a matching HLA type. Broader study findings: Dominant in the ex vivo response were TCR beta clonotypes restricted by HLA-C and specific for CMV. The study identified carriers of CMV plus the relevant HLA from cumulative public TCR beta family frequency.

This clonotype was counted ten times or more. Its antigen is currently unknown. Via MiXCR, TCRdb re-called the reads, giving one row per CDR3 protein. The top ten hold about 6.3% of the sample, which has around 230,000 distinct CDR3 sequences, roughly 6.5% seen once. The CDR3 contains 15 residues. Trimming took off 4 bases at V and 5 bases at J, with 14 bases between the two ends. In germline, CDR1 is LGHDT, CDR2 YNNKEL (reference sequence). This receptor was identified in a human donor in good health (CMV status not recorded). Some clones in this sample may be carry-over from other donors' samples. V gene TRBV3-1 combines with J gene TRBJ2-2; tentatively, D is TRBD1 or TRBD2 (5 bases each). Sequencing was performed on PBMCs. CDR3 DNA sequence: TGTGCCAGCAGCCCCCCAGGGAGTTGGACCGGGGAGCTGTTTTTT. Amino acid sequence: CASSPPGSWTGELFF.